A single count supports the clone carrying this T cell receptor beta chain. The antigen is undetermined. The genes are named according to mouse. Read sequence stops 1 residue before the CDR3 end, and the germline J gene provides the missing end. This CDR3 region has 13 residues. V lost 5 bases and J 1 base, leaving 8 bases between the germline ends. From germline, CDR1 is SNHLY and CDR2 FYNGKV (reference sequence). This sample is drawn from a study of tissue T cells after allogeneic stem cell transplantation. Findings and caveats of the study: Only a limited share of tissue TCRs appeared in blood or spleen.

Time point noted: mouse harvest day 14 after allogeneic transplant. The graft held 10^6 splenic CD5+ T cells and 10^7 T-cell-depleted bone marrow cells. Using immunoSEQ multiplex PCR, the repertoire was profiled, and TCRdb retains in-frame clones only, with some absent. The data contain roughly 360 clones, roughly half of them singletons. V is TRBV3 and J is TRBJ1-1, with D perhaps matching TRBD1 (6 bases). Sequenced: blood. The receptor comes from a female BALB/c mouse given C57BL/6 T cells with graft-versus-host disease after an allogeneic hematopoietic cell transplant. The covered CDR3 bases are TGTGCCAGCAGCCTGACAGGGAACACAGAAGTCTTC. Encoded protein: CASSLTGNTEVF. The full CDR3 reads CASSLTGNTEVFF.